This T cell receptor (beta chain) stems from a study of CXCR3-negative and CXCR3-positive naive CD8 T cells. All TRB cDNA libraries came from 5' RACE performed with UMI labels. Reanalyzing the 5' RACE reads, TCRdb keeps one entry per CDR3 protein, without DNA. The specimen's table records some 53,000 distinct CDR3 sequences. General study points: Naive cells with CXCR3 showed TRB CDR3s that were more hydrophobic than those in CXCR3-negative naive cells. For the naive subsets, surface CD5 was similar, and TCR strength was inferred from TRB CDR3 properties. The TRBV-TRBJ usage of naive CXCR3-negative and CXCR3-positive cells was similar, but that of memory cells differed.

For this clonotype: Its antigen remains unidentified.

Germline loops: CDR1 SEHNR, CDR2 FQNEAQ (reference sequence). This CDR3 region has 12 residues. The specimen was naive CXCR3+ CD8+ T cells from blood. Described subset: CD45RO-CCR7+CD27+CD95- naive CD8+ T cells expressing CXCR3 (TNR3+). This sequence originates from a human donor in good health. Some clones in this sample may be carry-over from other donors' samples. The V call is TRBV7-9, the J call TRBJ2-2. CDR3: CASSLVSGELFF. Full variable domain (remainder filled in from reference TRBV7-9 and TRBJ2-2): DTGVSQNPRHKITKRGQNVTFRCDPISEHNRLYWYRQTLGQGPEFLTYFQNEAQLEKSRLLSDRFSAERPKGSFSTLEIQRTEQGDSAMYLCASSLVSGELFFGEGSRLTVL.